Listed below are T cell receptor beta chains from one sample, sequenced in a study of T cell responses to AZD1222 COVID-19 vaccine. TCRdb keeps only in-frame clones here, not all; method: immunoSEQ multiplex PCR. The sample consists of 110,000 to 150,000 clones, 93% of them appearing once. Sequences were derived from peripheral blood, sampled on day 0 of AZD1222 vaccination. These receptors originate from an adult in good health. CDR3s include the opening cysteine and the closing phenylalanine or tryptophan.

v_gene | len | CDR3aa
TRBV15 | 16 | CATTLLTGGLLDTQYF
TRBV30 | 12 | CARDTPNTEAFF
TRBV7-8 | 17 | CASSLGASGSSYNEQFF
TRBV7-2 | 16 | CASSLEVTRSGNTIYF
TRBV12-3/TRBV12-4 | 13 | CASSSPENYGYTF
TRBV11-3 | 13 | CASSPEVYTEAFF
TRBV4-3 | 18 | CASSQEGISGSGDTEAFF
TRBV30 | 12 | CAWGQGGTEAFF
TRBV11-3 | 16 | CASSLGVRDTQETQYF
TRBV11-3 | 14 | CASSPGSTQETQYF
TRBV3-1/TRBV3-2 | 12 | CASSQQGRGYTF
TRBV6-2/TRBV6-3 | 20 | CASSYEPGQGPSSYNSPLHF
TRBV6-2/TRBV6-3 | 15 | CASSYSGTGSSGYTF
TRBV28 | 16 | CASSPFAGSSTDTQYF
TRBV10-3 | 15 | CAISERGAYNSPLHF
TRBV5-6 | 15 | CASSLGVVGYYEQYF